The 14 T cell receptor beta chains given below trace back to one sample, sequenced in a study of T cell repertoires in cytomegalovirus infection. In TCRdb, the reads were re-called with MiXCR into one record per CDR3 protein. The profile covers 300,000 to 400,000 distinct CDR3 sequences, with 25% appearing a single time and about an eighth taken by the ten largest. The antigens these receptors bind are not known. This specimen consisted of cultured PBMCs, obtained from culture after CMV antigen stimulation. All receptors come from a human donor in good health (CMV status not recorded). Some clones in this sample may be carry-over from other donors' samples.

In its sample, this clonotype was seen a few times. V is TRBV2 and J is TRBJ2-1; TRBD2 matches at 12 bases. With V trimmed by 8 bases and J by 12 bases, 8 bases remained unmatched. CDR3 size: 13 residues. The germline CDR1 and CDR2 sequences are SNHLY and FYNNEI. As DNA, the CDR3 is TGTGCCAGCCGGACTAGCGGGATAGCTGTGCAGTTCTTC. Amino acids: CASRTSGIAVQFF.

The J gene is TRBJ2-6, the V gene TRBV12-3 or TRBV12-4; the D call may be TRBD1 or TRBD2 (6 bases each). The CDR3 length is 17 residues. The ends were cut back, 1 base at V and 3 bases at J, with 13 bases in the middle. CDR3 residues: CASSLDWGAGGANVLTF. The CDR3 DNA follows: TGTGCCAGCAGTTTAGATTGGGGGGCAGGTGGGGCCAACGTCCTGACTTTC.

This chain connects TRBV20-1 to TRBJ2-3; 9 bases line up with TRBD1. Trimming at V came to 5 bases and at J to 5 bases, leaving 5 bases not matched to a gene. The CDR3 sequence is 13 residues long. CDR1 is DFQATT, CDR2 SNEGSKA, per germline (reference sequence). The CDR3 DNA reads as TGCAGTGCTTATAGACAGGGGGAAGATACGCAGTATTTT. Translation gives CSAYRQGEDTQYF.

This clonotype showed up many times. This rearrangement joins TRBV7-9 to TRBJ1-1; TRBD1 is a possible D gene (6 bases). Germline V gene lookup returns CDR1 SEHNR and CDR2 FQNEAQ (reference sequence). V was cut by 5 bases and J by 8 bases, with 15 bases left in between. The CDR3 is 13 residues long. The CDR3 is CASSVQQGGEAFF. The CDR3 DNA sequence: TGTGCCAGCAGCGTCCAACAGGGTGGGGAAGCTTTCTTT.

This clonotype was observed at least ten times. The chain uses TRBV9 and TRBJ2-1; TRBD2 aligns across 14 bases. V dropped 2 bases and J dropped 8; count of bases not matched to a gene: 9. This CDR3 contains 17 residues. Germline CDR1 and CDR2: SGDLS and YYNGEE. The CDR3 sequence is CASSVGTSGSMGDEQFF. CDR3 bases: TGTGCCAGCAGCGTCGGGACTAGCGGGAGCATGGGGGATGAGCAGTTCTTC.

This clonotype has a handful of counts. J is TRBJ1-1 and V is TRBV15; 8 bases match TRBD1. Germline V gene sequence: CDR1 LNHNV, CDR2 YYDKDF (reference sequence). The CDR3 runs 13 residues. V was pared by 8 bases and J by 0 bases, with 2 bases of the junction left unmatched. The CDR3, as DNA: TGTGCCACCGAGGACAGGGTGAACACTGAAGCTTTCTTT. It is translated as CATEDRVNTEAFF. Full variable domain (outside the CDR3, taken from reference TRBV15 and TRBJ1-1): DAMVIQNPRYQVTQFGKPVTLSCSQTLNHNVMYWYQQKSSQAPKLLFHYYDKDFNNEADTPDNFQSRRPNTSFCFLDIRSPGLGDTAMYLCATEDRVNTEAFFGQGTRLTVV.

DNA of the CDR3: TGTGCCAGCAGCTTATGGCAGACTAATGAAAAACTGTTTTTT. Amino acids: CASSLWQTNEKLFF. The chain couples TRBV7-8 to TRBJ1-4; D call uncertain. The V end was cut by 2 bases, the J end by 2 bases, with 6 bases between. The CDR3 contains 14 residues. Germline CDR1 SGHVS, CDR2 FQNEAQ.

The rearrangement links TRBV3-1 to TRBJ1-2; D is undetermined. The CDR3 has 13 residues. The germline V gene has CDR1 LGHDT and CDR2 YNNKEL (reference sequence). With 0 bases removed from V and 8 bases from J, the gap between germline ends came to 10 bases. CDR3 nucleotide sequence: TGTGCCAGCAGCCAAGATAAAGGCGCGGGCTACACCTTC. Translating it yields CASSQDKGAGYTF.

The CDR3 sequence: CASSFTGLNTEAFF. The CDR3 nucleotides read TGTGCCAGCAGCTTCACAGGGCTGAACACTGAAGCTTTCTTT. V usage is TRBV7-9 and J usage is TRBJ1-1; a weak D match, TRBD1 (6 bases). The length of the CDR3 is 14 residues. V was pared by 3 bases and J by 0 bases, with 8 bases between. Per germline, CDR1 SEHNR and CDR2 FQNEAQ (reference sequence).

The V and J genes are TRBV7-9 and TRBJ2-5; 12 positions match TRBD2. Looked up from germline, CDR1 is SEHNR and CDR2 is FQNEAQ (reference sequence). CDR3 length: 14 residues. J was trimmed by 9 bases and V by 5 bases; bases with no gene match: 7. The CDR3 is CASSPSGLAGPQYF. CDR3 DNA: TGTGCCAGCAGCCCCTCCGGACTAGCGGGACCCCAGTACTTC. Full variable domain (remainder filled in from reference TRBV7-9 and TRBJ2-5): DTGVSQNPRHKITKRGQNVTFRCDPISEHNRLYWYRQTLGQGPEFLTYFQNEAQLEKSRLLSDRFSAERPKGSFSTLEIQRTEQGDSAMYLCASSPSGLAGPQYFGPGTRLLVL.

This clonotype was counted a few times. V gene TRBV15 combines with J gene TRBJ2-3, with D tentatively TRBD2 (6 bases). The V end was cut by 0 bases, the J end by 0 bases, with 19 bases between. CDR3 length: 19 amino acids. Germline V gene sequence: CDR1 LNHNV, CDR2 YYDKDF (reference sequence). CDR3 sequence reads: CATSRDPNPLATSTDTQYF. CDR3 nucleotides: TGTGCCACCAGCAGAGATCCAAACCCCCTAGCGACTAGCACAGATACGCAGTATTTT.

This chain links TRBV18 with TRBJ2-1; 8 bases map to TRBD2. The CDR3 runs 16 residues. Germline V CDR1 and CDR2: KGHSH, LQKENI. V was clipped by 3 bases and J by 2 bases; unmatched bases: 6. The CDR3 bases are TGTGCCAGCTCACCCGGGAGGGGCCAAACCTACAATGAGCAGTTCTTC. Translated: CASSPGRGQTYNEQFF.

The chain has TRBV7-6 and TRBJ2-3, with D possibly TRBD2 on 6 matching bases. The V end lost 3 bases, the J end lost 0 bases, and 22 bases lay between the germline ends. The CDR3 consists of 19 residues. Germline-derived CDR1 and CDR2 are SGHVS and FNYEAQ. The DNA of the CDR3 is TGTGCCAGCAGCTTTCCTCATCGTCCGGGTGGGACTAGCACAGATACGCAGTATTTT. Translation gives CASSFPHRPGGTSTDTQYF.

This clonotype was counted a few times. One base away lies a much larger clone, so this may be a sequencing read error. V gene TRBV6-6 combines with J gene TRBJ1-1, with 9 bases identical to TRBD1. Germline CDR1 MNHNY, CDR2 SVGAGI (reference sequence). This CDR3 has 13 amino acids. Losses at the gene ends were 7 bases for V and 1 base for J; bases not matched to a gene: 1. The CDR3 reads CASKGQGNTEAFF. The CDR3 DNA follows: TGTGCCAGCAAGGGACAGGGGAACACTGAAGCTTTCTTT.